This T cell receptor (beta chain) was sequenced for a study of T cell responses to AZD1222 COVID-19 vaccine. Turning to this clone: What it binds is unknown.

CDR3 length equals 19 residues. General observations from the study: Donors, mostly white British, included more females; clonal diversity was possibly underestimated.

The method was immunoSEQ multiplex PCR; TCRdb's version includes in-frame clones alone and lacks a portion of them. This sample has 95,000 to 150,000 clones; roughly 90% occur once, and the top ten carry approximately 10%. The genes are TRBV21-1 and TRBJ1-6. TRBV21-1 is given as a pseudogene. This sequence was found in an adult in good health. The sequenced sample was peripheral blood, obtained on day 0 of AZD1222 vaccination. The CDR3 reads CASSPPLGRQSSYNSPLHF. In DNA form, the CDR3 reads TGTGCCAGCAGCCCTCCCCTAGGGAGACAGAGCTCCTATAATTCACCCCTCCACTTT.